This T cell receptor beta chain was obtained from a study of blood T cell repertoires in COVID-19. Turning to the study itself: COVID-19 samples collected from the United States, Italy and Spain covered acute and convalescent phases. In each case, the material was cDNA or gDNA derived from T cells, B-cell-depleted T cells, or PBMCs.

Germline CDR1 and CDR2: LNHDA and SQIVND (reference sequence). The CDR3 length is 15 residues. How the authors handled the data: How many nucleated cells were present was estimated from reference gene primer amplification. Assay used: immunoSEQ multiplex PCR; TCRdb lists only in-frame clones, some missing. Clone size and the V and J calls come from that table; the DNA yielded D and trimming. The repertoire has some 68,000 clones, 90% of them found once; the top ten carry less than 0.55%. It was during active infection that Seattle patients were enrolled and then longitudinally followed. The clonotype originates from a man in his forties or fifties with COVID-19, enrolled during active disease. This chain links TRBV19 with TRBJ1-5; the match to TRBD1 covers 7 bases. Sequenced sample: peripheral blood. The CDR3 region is CATDRVRSSNQPQHF. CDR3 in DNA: TGTGCTACAGACAGGGTAAGGAGTAGCAATCAGCCCCAGCATTTT.